The 15 T cell receptor beta chains given below trace back to one sample, sequenced in a study of T cells in women clearing cervical HPV infection. Assay used: immunoSEQ multiplex PCR; TCRdb lists only in-frame clones, some missing. Its table lists about 37,000 clones. Sequencing was done on a sample of blood buffy coat. The receptors were sampled from a woman aged 18-70 years with a cervical HPV16 infection that either progressed to CIN3+ or cleared (not recorded which).

To note about this clone: Read data end 3 residues before the CDR3 end; the end is taken from the germline J gene. V is TRBV7-7 and J is TRBJ1-2; D call uncertain. This CDR3 is built from 15 residues. Per germline, CDR1 SSHAT and CDR2 FNYEAQ (reference sequence). The CDR3 loop reads CASSVTSGSTDTYTF. Partial CDR3 DNA: TGTGCCAGCAGCGTAACTAGCGGGAGCACAGATACC.

CDR3 bases read: TGTGCCAGCAGTGAACTGAGGGCAGATGAAAAA. Translating gives CASSELRADEK. Given in full, the CDR3 is CASSELRADEKLFF. The chain has TRBV2 and TRBJ1-4; D is ambiguous. With the read ending 3 residues before the CDR3 end, the germline J gene is used to fill in that end. V lost 2 bases and J lost 6, with 10 bases in between. In germline, CDR1 is SNHLY, CDR2 FYNNEI. The CDR3 has 14 residues.

For this clone: The read halts 3 residues ahead of the CDR3 end, with the missing end drawn from the germline J gene. The V and J genes are TRBV13 and TRBJ2-3, with TRBD2 matching over 7 bases. CDR1 is PRHDT and CDR2 is FYEKMQ in the germline V gene (reference sequence). The CDR3 totals 15 residues. Partial CDR3 DNA: TGTGCCAGCAGGTCCGGGACTATCTCGCAAGAGACG. Residues: CASRSGTISQET. The entire CDR3 sequence reads CASRSGTISQETQYF.

On this clone itself: The observed sequence ends 3 residues before the CDR3 terminus, with the missing tail filled in from the germline J gene. The chain combines TRBV5-6 with TRBJ2-3, with D possibly matching TRBD1 (6 bases). Germline V gene data show CDR1 as SGHDT and CDR2 as YYEEEE. The CDR3 has 15 residues. V dropped 3 bases and J dropped 8 bases, with 19 bases sitting between them. The CDR3 loop reads CASSSTPQQGGTQYF. The covered CDR3 bases are TGTGCCAGCAGCTCGACTCCCCAGCAAGGGGGTACG.

The CDR3 is CASRSRDSTYNEQFF. The sequenced CDR3 bases are TGTGCCAGCAGGTCCCGGGACAGCACCTACAATGAG. The chain combines TRBV12-3 or TRBV12-4 with TRBJ2-1, with TRBD1 matching 7 bases. The read ends 3 residues early relative to the CDR3; the germline J gene fills the gap. The CDR3 spans 15 residues. With V trimmed by 6 bases and J by 2 bases, 7 bases remained unmatched.

Regarding this clone: The read ends 3 residues shy of where the CDR3 ends; the end is completed using the germline J gene. The V gene is TRBV18, the J gene TRBJ2-6; maybe TRBD1 (5 bases). CDR3 length: 17 residues. Germline V lookup: CDR1 KGHSH, CDR2 LQKENI. Trimming removed 2 bases at V and 0 bases at J, with 11 bases between. The sequenced CDR3 bases are TGTGCCAGCTCACCATACCATGGGGCCTCTGGGGCCAACGTC. This sequence encodes CASSPYHGASGANV. The CDR3 as a whole reads CASSPYHGASGANVLTF.

This clone is identified as medium-sized from frequency. The CDR3 end is not reached by the read, which stops 3 residues before it; the germline J gene fills it in. The J gene is TRBJ2-2, the V gene TRBV5-1; the D is unclear. Trimming pared 3 bases from V and 5 bases from J, leaving 8 bases between. This CDR3 spans 13 amino acids. Germline CDR1 reads SGHRS; CDR2 reads YFSETQ. The CDR3 sequence is CASSSSGTGELFF. The CDR3 DNA, read in part, is TGCGCCAGCAGCTCTTCCGGGACCGGGGAG.

In the case of this clone: The sequenced fragment ends 3 residues before the CDR3 boundary, so the rest is inferred from the germline J gene. The gene calls are TRBV5-6 and TRBJ2-7, with D perhaps matching TRBD2 (7 bases). CDR3 length equals 15 residues. Germline CDR1 is SGHDT and CDR2 is YYEEEE. V shed 1 base and J shed 4 bases, with 15 bases lying between them. The CDR3 is CASSLSRGGGYEQYF. The DNA read from the CDR3 is TGTGCCAGCAGCTTGTCCCGAGGGGGAGGGTACGAG.

Of note for this clone: The read is 3 residues too short to cover the CDR3 end, so that end is filled in from the germline J gene. The rearrangement uses TRBV20-1 and TRBJ2-3; 10 nucleotides agree with TRBD1. Germline assignment: CDR1 DFQATT and CDR2 SNEGSKA (reference sequence). This CDR3 has 14 residues. The CDR3 bases that were read are TGCAGTGCTCTCGGGGACAGGGGCAATCAGCCG. Translation: CSALGDRGNQP. The full CDR3 is CSALGDRGNQPQYF.

Remarks on this clone: From the germline J gene comes the end of the CDR3, since the read stops 3 residues before it. The chain carries TRBV19 and TRBJ2-3, with TRBD1 identical over 10 bases. Germline loops: CDR1 LNHDA, CDR2 SQIVND (reference sequence). The CDR3 sequence is 13 residues long. The CDR3 loop is CATGQGLNQPQYF. CDR3 bases read: TGTGCCACGGGACAGGGGTTGAATCAGCCG.

To note about this clone: With the read ending 3 residues before the CDR3 end, the germline J gene is used to fill in that end. The chain has TRBV7-6 and TRBJ2-3, with TRBD1 as a possible D gene (5 bases). This CDR3 spans 15 amino acids. CDR1 and CDR2 (germline): SGHVS, FNYEAQ. This CDR3 reads CASSPTRREEETQYF. The sequenced CDR3 bases are TGTGCCAGCAGCCCGACCCGCAGGGAAGAAGAGACG.

Note on this clone: The read falls 3 residues short of the CDR3 end, and the missing part is taken from the germline J gene. The rearrangement joins TRBV5-5 to TRBJ2-1; TRBD1 might be the D (5 bases). CDR1 and CDR2 from the germline V gene are SGHKS and YYEKEE (reference sequence). This CDR3 is 11 amino acids long. The V gene lost 4 bases and the J gene lost 7 bases, with 6 bases spanning the gap. CDR3 bases read: TGTGCCAGCAGCGGGGCGAATGAG. Protein sequence: CASSGANE. The whole CDR3 reads CASSGANEQFF.

The part of the CDR3 DNA that was read is TGTGCCAGCAGTTATCGTTCTAACTATGGC. Protein sequence: CASSYRSNYG. Given in full, the CDR3 is CASSYRSNYGYTF. The chain combines TRBV5-6 with TRBJ1-2; D is unresolved. The read finishes 3 residues shy of the CDR3 end, and the germline J gene is used to complete it. Germline loops: CDR1 SGHDT, CDR2 YYEEEE. V lost 5 bases to trimming and J lost 0 bases, with 8 bases between them. The CDR3 has 13 amino acids. Full variable domain (remainder filled in from reference TRBV5-6 and TRBJ1-2): DAGVTQSPTHLIKTRGQQVTLRCSPKSGHDTVSWYQQALGQGPQFIFQYYEEEERQRGNFPDRFSGHQFPNYSSELNVNALLLGDSALYLCASSYRSNYGYTFGSGTRLTVV.

In terms of frequency, this clone is medium-sized. Coverage ceases 3 residues before the CDR3 finishes, and the germline J gene fills in the end. The chain uses TRBV20-1 and TRBJ2-3; the match to TRBD1 covers 9 bases. The CDR3 sequence is 14 residues long. CDR1 is DFQATT and CDR2 is SNEGSKA in the germline V gene (reference sequence). Trimming took 3 bases from V and 3 from J; bases not matched to a gene: 4. The CDR3 bases that were read are TGCAGTGCTAGGGAGGGACAGGGTACAGATACG. This translates into CSAREGQGTDT. The CDR3, in full, reads CSAREGQGTDTQYF.

Of note for this clone: The read comes to an end 3 residues before the CDR3 does, leaving the germline J gene to fill in the end. The identical CDR3 is also encoded by other nucleotide sequences in the sample. The chain links TRBV20-1 to TRBJ1-1, with D possibly being TRBD1 (5 bases). This CDR3 contains 12 residues. The germline gives CDR1 DFQATT, CDR2 SNEGSKA (reference sequence). Deletions cut 6 bases from V and 1 base from J, with 9 bases between. The CDR3 bases that were read are TGCAGTGCCCCTACAGGGAACACTGAA. As protein: CSAPTGNTE. The complete CDR3 reads CSAPTGNTEAFF.